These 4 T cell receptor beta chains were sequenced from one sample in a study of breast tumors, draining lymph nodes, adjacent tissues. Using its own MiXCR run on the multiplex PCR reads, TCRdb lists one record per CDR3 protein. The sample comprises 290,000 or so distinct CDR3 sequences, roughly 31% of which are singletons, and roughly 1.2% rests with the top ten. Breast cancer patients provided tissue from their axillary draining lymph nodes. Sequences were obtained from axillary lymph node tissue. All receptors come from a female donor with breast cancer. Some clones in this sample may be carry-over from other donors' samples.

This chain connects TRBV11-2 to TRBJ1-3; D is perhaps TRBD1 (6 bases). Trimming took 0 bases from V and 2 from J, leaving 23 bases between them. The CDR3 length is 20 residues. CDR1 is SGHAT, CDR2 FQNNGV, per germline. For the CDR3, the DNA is TGTGCCAGCAGCTTAGAGGCGCGGGGGCGCGGGAACCGACCTGGAAACACCATATATTTT. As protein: CASSLEARGRGNRPGNTIYF. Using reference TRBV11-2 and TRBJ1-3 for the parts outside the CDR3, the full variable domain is EAGVAQSPRYKIIEKRQSVAFWCNPISGHATLYWYQQILGQGPKLLIQFQNNGVVDDSQLPKDRFSAERLKGVDSTLKIQPAKLEDSAVYLCASSLEARGRGNRPGNTIYFGEGSWLTVV.

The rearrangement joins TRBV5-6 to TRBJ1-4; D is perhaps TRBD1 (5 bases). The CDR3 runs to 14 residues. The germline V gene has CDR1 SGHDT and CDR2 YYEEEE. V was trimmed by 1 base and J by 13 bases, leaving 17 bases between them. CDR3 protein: CASSLMAGYGGLFF. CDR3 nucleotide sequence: TGTGCCAGCAGCTTGATGGCAGGGTACGGAGGACTGTTTTTT. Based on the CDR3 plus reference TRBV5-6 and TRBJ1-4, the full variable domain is DAGVTQSPTHLIKTRGQQVTLRCSPKSGHDTVSWYQQALGQGPQFIFQYYEEEERQRGNFPDRFSGHQFPNYSSELNVNALLLGDSALYLCASSLMAGYGGLFFGSGTQLSVL.

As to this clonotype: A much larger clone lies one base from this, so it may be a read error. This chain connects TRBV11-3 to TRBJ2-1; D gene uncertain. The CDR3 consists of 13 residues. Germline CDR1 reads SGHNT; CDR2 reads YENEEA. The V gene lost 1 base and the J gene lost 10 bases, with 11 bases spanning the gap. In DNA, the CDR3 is TGTGCCAGCAGCTTAGGTCCTGTGAAGGAGCAGTTCTTC. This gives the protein CASSLGPVKEQFF.

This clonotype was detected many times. The CDR3 reads CASSSRTSATLYEQYF. CDR3 DNA sequence: TGTGCCAGCAGCTCTCGGACTAGCGCTACACTCTACGAGCAGTACTTC. The chain recombines TRBV7-8 with TRBJ2-7, with TRBD2 identical over 9 bases. The CDR3 is 16 residues long. Germline V CDR1 and CDR2: SGHVS, FQNEAQ. The junction had 10 bases not matched to a gene; V was cut back by 4 bases and J by 3 bases.